The present TCR beta chain was sequenced within a study of CD8 T cells in ankylosing spondylitis. Using its own MiXCR run on the 5' RACE reads, TCRdb lists one record per CDR3 protein. The sample contains approximately 210,000 distinct CDR3 sequences, around 13% of which appear only once. V lost 5 bases and J 0 bases, leaving 13 bases between the germline ends. Germline V lookup: CDR1 SGHVS, CDR2 FQNEAQ. The CDR3 covers 15 residues. The sample was blood, either unsorted or a sorted T cell fraction (not recorded which). This TCR was sampled from a male donor with ankylosing spondylitis or in good health (not recorded which). The chain employs TRBV7-8 and TRBJ1-1; tentative D call: TRBD1 (6 bases). CDR3 loop: CASSPRTEMNTEAFF. The CDR3 DNA reads TGTGCCAGCAGCCCCCGGACAGAGATGAACACTGAAGCTTTCTTT.